This record concerns one T cell receptor (beta chain) sequence. What it binds is unknown. The entry originates in a study of T cell responses to AZD1222 COVID-19 vaccine. The method was immunoSEQ multiplex PCR; TCRdb's version includes in-frame clones alone and lacks a portion of them. The repertoire includes roughly 100,000 clones, around 87% of them detected once, and 10% sits in the top ten. Germline assignment: CDR1 DFQATT and CDR2 SNEGSKA (reference sequence). V was trimmed by 2 bases and J by 6 bases, leaving 8 bases between them. The CDR3 is 11 amino acids. The study's findings and limits: Donors were chiefly white British, with a greater number of females, and clonal diversity was perhaps underestimated.

The TCR was taken from an adult who received the AZD1222 COVID-19 vaccine. The specimen comprised peripheral blood, sampled 28 days after the second AZD1222 dose. The genes are TRBV20-1 and TRBJ2-7; the D is unclear. In DNA form, the CDR3 reads TGCAGTGCTAGATTCGGCGCCGAGCAGTACTTC. Translated, it gives CSARFGAEQYF.